A single sample is the source of the 27 T cell receptor beta chains below, sequenced in a study of T cells in Graves' hyperthyroidism and ophthalmopathy. Regions amplified from RNA transcripts were the TCR beta CDR3 regions. HTBI primers drove first-round RT-PCR of the TCR CDR3. TCRdb recomputed calls from the multiplex PCR reads with MiXCR, one row per CDR3 protein. This table holds approximately 200,000 distinct CDR3 sequences, around 18% found once. The source material was blood. These receptors originate from a middle-aged man with Graves' hyperthyroidism.

The table lists this clonotype with a few counts. This sequence joins TRBV2 and TRBJ1-3, with unresolved D. The CDR3 is 15 residues long. The V end lost 0 bases, the J end lost 4 bases, and 10 bases lay between the germline ends. Germline V lookup: CDR1 SNHLY, CDR2 FYNNEI. The CDR3, as DNA: TGTGCCAGCAGTGAAGCGCCTCTCGCAGGAAACACCATATATTTT. As protein: CASSEAPLAGNTIYF. Complete variable domain (other parts from reference TRBV2 and TRBJ1-3): EPEVTQTPSHQVTQMGQEVILRCVPISNHLYFYWYRQILGQKVEFLVSFYNNEISEKSEIFDDQFSVERPDGSNFTLKIRSTKLEDSAMYFCASSEAPLAGNTIYFGEGSWLTVV.

The table lists this clonotype with many counts. V gene TRBV7-9 combines with J gene TRBJ2-2; D call uncertain. V was pared by 4 bases and J by 4 bases, with 10 bases between. Germline CDR1 is SEHNR and CDR2 is FQNEAQ (reference sequence). The CDR3 sequence is 14 residues long. CDR3 coding DNA: TGTGCCAGCAGCTCACTCAGTGTCACCGGGGAGCTGTTTTTT. Amino acids: CASSSLSVTGELFF. Full variable domain (missing parts from reference TRBV7-9 and TRBJ2-2): DTGVSQNPRHKITKRGQNVTFRCDPISEHNRLYWYRQTLGQGPEFLTYFQNEAQLEKSRLLSDRFSAERPKGSFSTLEIQRTEQGDSAMYLCASSSLSVTGELFFGEGSRLTVL.

The rearrangement joins TRBV5-1 to TRBJ2-7, with 7 positions matching TRBD1. Germline V gene lookup returns CDR1 SGHRS and CDR2 YFSETQ. The CDR3 runs to 14 residues. Germline trimming cut 4 bases from V and 0 bases from J; bases unmatched to any gene: 4. In DNA form, the CDR3 reads TGCGCCAGCAGCCCCGGACAGGTCTCCTACGAGCAGTACTTC. It encodes CASSPGQVSYEQYF.

The gene calls are TRBV13 and TRBJ2-3; D remains ambiguous. CDR1 and CDR2 from the germline V gene are PRHDT and FYEKMQ (reference sequence). This CDR3 region has 17 residues. V was trimmed by 6 bases and J by 2 bases, leaving 21 bases between them. CDR3: CASSTPLGIGNTDTQYF. The DNA for the CDR3 is TGTGCCAGCAGTACCCCCCTGGGGATAGGGAACACAGATACGCAGTATTTT.

The V call is TRBV6-1, the J call TRBJ1-4; D possibly corresponds to TRBD1 (6 bases). V was clipped by 8 bases and J by 5 bases, with 18 bases between them. CDR1 MNHNS and CDR2 SASEGT come from the germline V gene. The CDR3 is 15 residues long. The CDR3 sequence is CASSLSRQGNEKLFF. The CDR3 region has the DNA TGTGCCAGCTCTCTCTCTCGTCAGGGGAATGAAAAACTGTTTTTT.

This clonotype was seen more than once but under ten times. The CDR3 protein is CASNSRGDGYTF. The CDR3 DNA reads TGTGCCAGCAACAGCAGGGGTGATGGCTACACCTTC. The genes are TRBV2 and TRBJ1-2; possible D gene TRBD1, 6 bases. The V gene's germline CDR1 is SNHLY and CDR2 FYNNEI. The length of the CDR3 is 12 residues. Trimming left V 7 bases short and J 6 bases short, with 12 bases between.

The rearrangement joins TRBV30 to TRBJ2-1, with D hard to call. There are 13 residues in the CDR3. Trimming left V 0 bases short and J 15 bases short, with 18 bases between. The germline CDR1 and CDR2 sequences are GTSNPN and SVGIG (reference sequence). Here the CDR3 DNA reads TGTGCCTGGAGTGTTCAGGTAGAACCGCCTAGGTTCTTC. Encoded protein: CAWSVQVEPPRFF.

This clonotype was recorded at least ten times. This rearrangement joins TRBV7-2 to TRBJ2-3; 9 bases line up with TRBD2. This CDR3 spans 15 amino acids. Trimming took 1 base from V and 1 from J; bases not matched to a gene: 0. Germline-derived CDR1 and CDR2 are SGHTA and FQGNSA. The CDR3 coding sequence is TGTGCCAGCAGCTTAGGACTAGCGGGCACAGATACGCAGTATTTT. This sequence encodes CASSLGLAGTDTQYF.

At least ten counts were recorded for this clonotype. The CDR3 nucleotides read TGTGCCTGGAATAGGATGGTGGCCACTGAAGCTTTCTTT. This encodes CAWNRMVATEAFF. The chain recombines TRBV30 with TRBJ1-1; no firm D call. The germline V and J ends were trimmed by 4 bases and 4 bases, with 13 bases remaining between them. The germline V gene has CDR1 GTSNPN and CDR2 SVGIG (reference sequence). This CDR3 has 13 amino acids.

V gene TRBV20-1 combines with J gene TRBJ2-7; D is ambiguous. This CDR3 region has 11 residues. Germline CDR1 is DFQATT and CDR2 is SNEGSKA (reference sequence). V was pared by 6 bases and J by 3 bases, with 9 bases between. Here the CDR3 DNA reads TGCAGTGCAACCGCGGACTACGAGCAGTACTTC. This codes for CSATADYEQYF.

This clonotype has at least ten counts. This chain joins TRBV20-1 and TRBJ2-3, with D perhaps being TRBD1 or TRBD2 (5 bases each). V shed 4 bases and J shed 4 bases, with 18 bases lying between them. The CDR3 is 15 amino acids. Germline assignment: CDR1 DFQATT and CDR2 SNEGSKA (reference sequence). The CDR3 here is CSAMPGEGESDTQYF. The DNA of the CDR3 is TGCAGTGCTATGCCCGGGGAAGGGGAATCAGATACGCAGTATTTT.

This clonotype was counted only a few times. The chain links TRBV25-1 to TRBJ2-1; TRBD2 matches 8 bases. Unmatched junction bases numbered 7, after V lost 10 bases and J lost 5 bases. Germline loops: CDR1 MGHDK, CDR2 SYGVNS. The CDR3 runs 13 residues. Here the CDR3 DNA reads TGTGCCACCCGGGGGGGGCCGAACAATGAGCAGTTCTTC. It is translated as CATRGGPNNEQFF.

This chain uses TRBV4-3 with TRBJ1-3; 10 nucleotides align to TRBD1. This CDR3 comprises 15 residues. V lost 4 bases, J lost 2 bases, and 2 bases stayed unmatched. CDR1 is LGHNA, CDR2 YSLEER, per germline. The CDR3 loop reads CASSPGQGAGNTIYF. In DNA form, the CDR3 reads TGCGCCAGCAGCCCCGGACAGGGGGCTGGAAACACCATATATTTT.

This clonotype was recorded at least ten times. The rearrangement uses TRBV28 and TRBJ2-1; 8 nucleotides line up with TRBD1. J was trimmed by 7 bases and V by 6 bases; bases with no gene match: 11. Germline values: CDR1 MDHEN, CDR2 SYDVKM. The CDR3 spans 15 residues. CDR3 DNA sequence: TGTGCCAGCAGAGAACAGGGGGTAGGAGGAAATGAGCAGTTCTTC. Translating gives CASREQGVGGNEQFF.

This clonotype was seen more than once but under ten times. The chain recombines TRBV5-8 with TRBJ2-3; 9 bases agree with TRBD2. The V segment lost 5 bases and the J segment 6 bases; nucleotides outside the gene matches: 13. The CDR3 length is 16 residues. CDR1 is SGHTS, CDR2 YDEGEE, per germline. The chain's CDR3 is CASSWGASGTRDTQYF. CDR3 sequence (DNA): TGTGCCAGCAGTTGGGGGGCTAGCGGGACTCGGGATACGCAGTATTTT.

This clonotype was picked up many times. The V and J genes are TRBV7-2 and TRBJ2-7; no clear D. CDR1 and CDR2 (germline): SGHTA, FQGNSA. The CDR3 loop spans 12 amino acids. Between the trimmed V and J ends, which lost 8 bases and 2 bases, there was a span of 10 bases. CDR3 region: CASASTPYEQYF. The CDR3, as DNA: TGTGCCAGCGCGTCAACTCCCTACGAGCAGTACTTC.

The genes are TRBV11-3 and TRBJ2-3, with D possibly TRBD2 on 6 matching bases. V was cut by 3 bases and J by 4 bases, with 8 bases left in between. Germline V CDR1 and CDR2: SGHNT, YENEEA. The CDR3 length is 13 residues. CDR3 loop: CASSLPGADTQYF. The CDR3, as DNA: TGTGCCAGCAGCTTGCCGGGGGCAGATACGCAGTATTTT.

This clonotype has at least ten counts. V gene TRBV2 combines with J gene TRBJ1-5; possible D gene TRBD1, 6 bases. This CDR3 comprises 15 residues. Germline CDR1 reads SNHLY; CDR2 reads FYNNEI. Trimming took off 3 bases at V and 1 base at J, with 10 bases between the two ends. The CDR3 nucleotides are TGTGCCAGCAGTGATTCCAGGGGAAGCAATCAGCCCCAGCATTTT. It encodes CASSDSRGSNQPQHF.

This clonotype was seen a few times. At one of its ends the junction is not consistent with the germline gene, which may arise from a read error. The gene calls are TRBV10-1 and TRBJ2-3; TRBD1 matches 7 bases. In germline, CDR1 is WNHNN, CDR2 SYGVQD (reference sequence). This CDR3 region has 14 residues. The CDR3 DNA reads TGCGCCAGCACCACAGGGACAGTCACAGATGCGCAGTATTTT. It encodes CASTTGTVTDAQYF.

The chain joins TRBV20-1 to TRBJ1-2, with 8 bases matching TRBD1. Germline V gene data show CDR1 as DFQATT and CDR2 as SNEGSKA (reference sequence). This CDR3 contains 15 residues. The V segment lost 0 bases and the J segment 4 bases; nucleotides outside the gene matches: 7. The CDR3 reads CSARDSRQGAYGYTF. CDR3 bases: TGCAGTGCTAGAGATTCCCGGCAGGGGGCCTATGGCTACACCTTC.

Ten or more counts support this clonotype. J is TRBJ2-7 and V is TRBV7-9; 8 bases are a match to TRBD1. Germline V gene lookup returns CDR1 SEHNR and CDR2 FQNEAQ (reference sequence). This CDR3 has 14 residues. Trimming removed 5 bases from V and 3 bases from J; junction bases left unmatched: 6. CDR3 residues: CASSTTTGDYEQYF. Written as DNA, the CDR3 is TGTGCCAGCAGCACCACGACAGGGGACTACGAGCAGTACTTC.

This clonotype was seen more than once but under ten times. The chain carries TRBV30 and TRBJ2-1; D tentatively reads TRBD1 or TRBD2 (5 bases each). Trimming removed 4 bases from V and 7 bases from J, with 17 bases in between. The CDR3 is 14 amino acids. Germline V gene data show CDR1 as GTSNPN and CDR2 as SVGIG (reference sequence). CDR3 loop: CAWTPGTPANEQFF. As DNA, the CDR3 is TGTGCCTGGACCCCCGGGACCCCCGCTAATGAGCAGTTCTTC.

This clonotype occurred many times. The DNA for the CDR3 is TGTGCCAGCCAGACAGGGCGAACTGAAGCTTTCTTT. Its translation: CASQTGRTEAFF. The gene calls are TRBV7-9 and TRBJ1-1, with 7 bases fitting TRBD1. The CDR3 is 12 amino acids. The ends lost 8 bases at V and 5 bases at J; junction bases unmatched: 5. In germline, CDR1 is SEHNR, CDR2 FQNEAQ (reference sequence).

This clonotype was observed many times. The rearrangement links TRBV12-3 or TRBV12-4 to TRBJ2-1; the match to TRBD2 covers 11 bases. The CDR3 is 15 amino acids. Trimming at V came to 6 bases and at J to 9 bases, leaving 10 bases not matched to a gene. The CDR3 region has the DNA TGTGCCAGCAGCCTGACTAGCGGGAAGTTAGGTGAGCAGTTCTTC. This encodes CASSLTSGKLGEQFF.

This clonotype showed up many times. The rearrangement joins TRBV12-3 or TRBV12-4 to TRBJ1-1, with TRBD1 as a possible D gene (6 bases). The V end was cut by 5 bases, the J end by 6 bases, with 19 bases between. The CDR3 length is 15 residues. As DNA, the CDR3 is TGTGCCAGCAGTCAGACCGTTCAGGGGCGGTCTGAAGCTTTCTTT. Translated, it gives CASSQTVQGRSEAFF.

This clonotype was observed many times. The genes are TRBV7-8 and TRBJ2-3; D assignment may be TRBD1 or TRBD2 (5 bases each). Per the germline V gene, CDR1 is SGHVS and CDR2 is FQNEAQ. This CDR3 is built from 12 residues. V was cut by 3 bases and J by 7 bases, with 8 bases left in between. CDR3 protein: CASSLGENTQYF. CDR3 in DNA: TGTGCCAGCAGCTTGGGGGAAAATACGCAGTATTTT.

This clonotype was seen ten or more times. The V gene is TRBV28, the J gene TRBJ2-7; no clear D. Germline V CDR1 and CDR2: MDHEN, SYDVKM. This CDR3 comprises 13 residues. V was pared by 8 bases and J by 2 bases, with 13 bases between. Written as DNA, the CDR3 is TGTGCCAGCGGATCGAAGAGCCCCTACGAGCAGTACTTC. Translation: CASGSKSPYEQYF.